Shown below are 23 T cell receptor beta chains from a single sample sequenced in a study of cytotoxic CD8 clonotypes in ibrutinib-treated CLL. TCRdb keeps only in-frame clones here, not all; method: immunoSEQ multiplex PCR. The sample yields approximately 140,000 clones, roughly 80% seen once. The material was PBMCs, obtained after 12 months of ibrutinib treatment. These receptors came from a human donor with chronic lymphocytic leukemia.

This sequence joins TRBV7-3 and TRBJ2-2, with 9 nucleotides matching TRBD2. The CDR3 is 16 amino acids. Germline values: CDR1 SGHTA, CDR2 FQGTGA. The V segment lost 1 base and the J segment 10 bases; nucleotides outside the gene matches: 10. The CDR3 DNA reads as TGTGCCAGCAGCTTAATTCGGATTAGCGGGAGTTCGGAGCTGTTTTTT. Protein product: CASSLIRISGSSELFF.

Only one count was recorded for this clone. The rearrangement links TRBV10-3 to TRBJ2-3, with D possibly called TRBD1 or TRBD2 (5 bases each). The CDR3 is made up of 15 amino acids. The V gene's germline CDR1 is ENHRY and CDR2 SYGVKD. V was trimmed by 2 bases and J by 2 bases, leaving 11 bases between them. CDR3 nucleotides: TGTGCCATCAGTGAGGACGGGGCCTACACAGATACGCAGTATTTT. Translation: CAISEDGAYTDTQYF.

The V call is TRBV27, the J call TRBJ2-7; weak D call: TRBD2 (6 bases). V was shortened by 4 bases and J by 1 base, with 11 bases between the two germline ends. Germline V gives CDR1 MNHEY, CDR2 SMNVEV (reference sequence). The CDR3 has 14 amino acids. The CDR3 DNA reads as TGTGCCAGCAGTTCCACGGGACTGTCCTACGAGCAGTACTTC. Protein sequence: CASSSTGLSYEQYF.

The gene calls are TRBV5-5 and TRBJ2-7; no definite D call. Trimming took 2 bases from V and 4 from J, leaving 13 bases between them. The CDR3 totals 14 residues. CDR1 is SGHKS, CDR2 YYEKEE, per germline (reference sequence). Here the CDR3 DNA reads TGTGCCAGCAGCTTACTGGGATTCCATTACGAGCAGTACTTC. Translating gives CASSLLGFHYEQYF.

The chain joins TRBV4-3 to TRBJ2-3, with 7 bases aligning to TRBD1. J was trimmed by 6 bases and V by 0 bases; bases with no gene match: 12. The CDR3 covers 17 residues. Per germline, CDR1 LGHNA and CDR2 YSLEER. Written as DNA, the CDR3 is TGCGCCAGCAGCCAAGATTGGGACAGACCTGAACTGGATACGCAGTATTTT. Its protein is CASSQDWDRPELDTQYF.

The rearrangement joins TRBV27 to TRBJ1-2, with D possibly matching TRBD1 (6 bases). The V gene lost 0 bases and the J gene lost 3 bases, with 20 bases spanning the gap. The CDR3 covers 18 residues. The germline CDR1 and CDR2 sequences are MNHEY and SMNVEV (reference sequence). CDR3 coding DNA: TGTGCCAGCAGTTTATCGGGCGGGGGGGCATACCTATACTATGGCTACACCTTC. This translates into CASSLSGGGAYLYYGYTF.

This clone has a handful of counts. The genes are TRBV20-1 and TRBJ2-7; D remains unclear. Between the trimmed V and J ends, which lost 7 bases and 4 bases, there was a span of 11 bases. The germline V gene has CDR1 DFQATT and CDR2 SNEGSKA (reference sequence). The CDR3 length is 11 residues. DNA of the CDR3: TGCAGTGTTCCCATTTTGTACGAGCAGTACTTC. Protein: CSVPILYEQYF.

The chain uses TRBV6-5 and TRBJ2-3; D is unclear. The CDR3 sequence is 14 residues long. V was trimmed by 0 bases and J by 4 bases, leaving 8 bases between them. Germline CDR1 MNHEY, CDR2 SVGAGI. Here the CDR3 reads CASSYSSSSDTQYF. CDR3 nucleotides: TGTGCCAGCAGTTACTCGTCTTCATCAGATACGCAGTATTTT.

The genes are TRBV6-5 and TRBJ2-5; 7 nucleotides match TRBD2. The CDR3 totals 15 residues. Germline V gene lookup returns CDR1 MNHEY and CDR2 SVGAGI. V gave up 6 bases and J gave up 5 bases; unmatched junction bases: 12. CDR3 DNA sequence: TGTGCCAGCAGCATCAGTAGGCGGGAGTGGGAGACCCAGTACTTC. Amino acids: CASSISRREWETQYF.

The V and J genes are TRBV7-9 and TRBJ1-3; maybe TRBD1 (5 bases). Trimming took 5 bases from V and 0 from J, leaving 14 bases between them. The CDR3 extends over 16 amino acids. From germline, CDR1 is SEHNR and CDR2 FQNEAQ (reference sequence). CDR3 coding DNA: TGTGCCAGCAGCGCGCATCGGGGGAGCTCTGGAAACACCATATATTTT. Its protein is CASSAHRGSSGNTIYF.

This clone showed up just once. The V and J genes are TRBV5-8 and TRBJ2-2; the D call may be TRBD1 or TRBD2 (5 bases each). Trimming took off 5 bases at V and 6 bases at J, with 20 bases between the two ends. Germline lookup yields CDR1 SGHTS and CDR2 YDEGEE. The CDR3 is 16 residues long. The chain's CDR3 is CASSPRRDGHAGELFF. The CDR3 nucleotides are TGTGCCAGCAGTCCTCGACGGGACGGTCACGCCGGGGAGCTGTTTTTT.

V usage is TRBV6-5 and J usage is TRBJ2-7; D is unclear. Germline-derived CDR1 and CDR2 are MNHEY and SVGAGI. V was shortened by 2 bases and J by 2 bases, with 7 bases between the two germline ends. This CDR3 comprises 13 residues. DNA for the CDR3: TGTGCCAGCAGTTACAGGTTAACCTACGAGCAGTACTTC. It yields the protein CASSYRLTYEQYF.

The rearrangement uses TRBV7-9 and TRBJ2-7; D is unresolved. Germline lookup yields CDR1 SEHNR and CDR2 FQNEAQ (reference sequence). V lost 0 bases to trimming and J lost 7 bases, with 13 bases between them. The CDR3 runs 14 residues. Written as DNA, the CDR3 is TGTGCCAGCAGCTTAGCGAGTAGCCCCGGGGAGCAGTACTTC. As protein: CASSLASSPGEQYF.

V and J are TRBV28 and TRBJ1-2, with TRBD1 as a possible D gene (6 bases). Looked up from germline, CDR1 is MDHEN and CDR2 is SYDVKM. This CDR3 is built from 15 residues. Trimming left V 5 bases short and J 4 bases short, with 17 bases between. The CDR3 nucleotides are TGTGCCAGCAGTACGGCGGGACAACCGAGCTATGGCTACACCTTC. Its translation: CASSTAGQPSYGYTF.

CDR3 region: CATAGTGSEQYF. CDR3 sequence (DNA): TGTGCCACCGCCGGGACAGGGAGTGAGCAGTACTTC. The chain joins TRBV30 to TRBJ2-7; TRBD1 agrees at 9 bases. The V segment lost 8 bases and the J segment 7 bases; nucleotides outside the gene matches: 9. The CDR3 loop spans 12 amino acids. CDR1 GTSNPN and CDR2 SVGIG come from the germline V gene (reference sequence).

This clone is categorized as medium-sized. The rearrangement joins TRBV7-2 to TRBJ1-5, with D tentatively TRBD1 (5 bases). Germline V gene sequence: CDR1 SGHTA, CDR2 FQGNSA. The V end lost 0 bases, the J end lost 7 bases, and 10 bases lay between the germline ends. The CDR3 is 14 amino acids. The CDR3 region has the DNA TGTGCCAGCAGCTTAGCGAGGGGTAGCCAGCCCCAGCATTTT. Protein: CASSLARGSQPQHF.

The V call is TRBV5-1, the J call TRBJ2-1, with a weak D call TRBD2 (5 bases). The CDR3 has 11 amino acids. CDR1 SGHRS and CDR2 YFSETQ come from the germline V gene. Between the trimmed V and J ends, which lost 6 bases and 9 bases, there was a span of 10 bases. CDR3 nucleotide sequence: TGCGCCAGCAAGGGAGCGGTTGAGCAGTTCTTC. Amino acids: CASKGAVEQFF.

The J gene is TRBJ2-7, the V gene TRBV28, with 9 bases fitting TRBD1. The CDR3 is 15 amino acids. The V segment lost 6 bases and the J segment 3 bases; nucleotides outside the gene matches: 9. CDR1 MDHEN and CDR2 SYDVKM come from the germline V gene. The CDR3 nucleotides read TGTGCCAGCAGGGCCGGGACAGGGACCTACTACGAGCAGTACTTC. As protein: CASRAGTGTYYEQYF.

The chain joins TRBV2 to TRBJ2-3, with D maybe TRBD2 (7 bases). Deletions cut 6 bases from V and 2 bases from J, with 21 bases between. This CDR3 has 17 residues. Germline V gene data show CDR1 as SNHLY and CDR2 as FYNNEI. The CDR3 loop reads CASSQPRGGPITDTQYF. The CDR3 DNA sequence: TGTGCCAGCAGCCAACCAAGGGGGGGGCCAATCACAGATACGCAGTATTTT.

The chain carries TRBV13 and TRBJ2-3, with 16 bases that match TRBD2. Germline-derived CDR1 and CDR2 are PRHDT and FYEKMQ (reference sequence). This CDR3 has 19 residues. The V gene end was trimmed by 6 bases and the J gene end by 1 base; junction bases not matched to a gene: 10. The CDR3, as DNA: TGTGCCAGCAGTTCTGGGACTAGCGGGAGGGCCGCGGGCACAGATACGCAGTATTTT. Translated, it gives CASSSGTSGRAAGTDTQYF. The complete variable domain, with remaining parts taken from reference TRBV13 and TRBJ2-3, reads AAGVIQSPRHLIKEKRETATLKCYPIPRHDTVYWYQQGPGQDPQFLISFYEKMQSDKGSIPDRFSAQQFSDYHSELNMSSLELGDSALYFCASSSGTSGRAAGTDTQYFGPGTRLTVL.

This chain connects TRBV7-8 to TRBJ1-5; 7 bases are a match to TRBD1. The CDR3 sequence is 14 residues long. Germline CDR1 reads SGHVS; CDR2 reads FQNEAQ. V shed 3 bases, J shed 5 bases, and the junction held 4 bases outside the gene matches. The CDR3 is CASSFGQVHQPQHF. CDR3 nucleotide sequence: TGTGCCAGCAGCTTTGGACAGGTCCATCAGCCCCAGCATTTT.

V and J are TRBV6-6 and TRBJ2-5, with unresolved D. Germline V gene lookup returns CDR1 MNHNY and CDR2 SVGAGI (reference sequence). Trimming took off 2 bases at V and 1 base at J, with 8 bases between the two ends. The CDR3 is made up of 14 amino acids. The CDR3 region has the DNA TGTGCCAGCAGTTACCTCCGCGGCCAAGAGACCCAGTACTTC. This sequence encodes CASSYLRGQETQYF.

The J gene is TRBJ1-1, the V gene TRBV19; TRBD1 is a possible D gene (6 bases). The V and J ends lost 2 bases and 5 bases respectively, with 9 bases between them. This CDR3 is 13 amino acids long. Germline V gene data show CDR1 as LNHDA and CDR2 as SQIVND (reference sequence). The CDR3 here is CASSIIDRTEAFF. DNA of the CDR3: TGTGCCAGTAGTATAATCGACAGGACTGAAGCTTTCTTT.